Below, one TCR beta chain is given with its context. Its antigen remains unidentified. The sample belongs to a study of vaccination and CD4 T cells after COVID-19. As for the study in general: With a range of 35 to 161, the median interval from diagnosis to drawing post-COVID samples was around 93 days. Treatment of control cultures consisted of a CEFX pool, an HIV-1 Nef pool, or no peptide. Study outcomes and limitations: Among reactive clones from convalescent patients, a median about 90% appeared only post-vaccination.

Germline CDR1 reads SGHNT; CDR2 reads YYREEE (reference sequence). The CDR3 consists of 15 residues. V was shortened by 4 bases and J by 4 bases, with 17 bases between the two germline ends. Treatment: 10-day PBMC culture with coronavirus spike peptide pools or control peptides (ViraFEST assay). Peptide pools at 9.5 to 10 ug/ml stimulated two million PBMCs per well with 9 to 10 IU/ml IL-2. The Oncomine TCR Beta short-read assay was what sequenced the DNA obtained from cultured CD4+ T cells. Each CDR3 protein is one row after TCRdb ran MiXCR on the PCR reads. Of around 11,000 distinct CDR3 sequences detected, 29% appear once; the ten largest clones hold roughly a quarter.

The receptor was isolated from a human donor with COVID-19. This chain links TRBV5-4 with TRBJ1-1; no definite D call. Input material: cultured CD4+ T cells from blood. The CDR3 reads CASSGSNSGLTEAFF. The DNA for the CDR3 is TGTGCCAGCAGCGGGTCAAATAGTGGACTCACTGAAGCTTTCTTT.